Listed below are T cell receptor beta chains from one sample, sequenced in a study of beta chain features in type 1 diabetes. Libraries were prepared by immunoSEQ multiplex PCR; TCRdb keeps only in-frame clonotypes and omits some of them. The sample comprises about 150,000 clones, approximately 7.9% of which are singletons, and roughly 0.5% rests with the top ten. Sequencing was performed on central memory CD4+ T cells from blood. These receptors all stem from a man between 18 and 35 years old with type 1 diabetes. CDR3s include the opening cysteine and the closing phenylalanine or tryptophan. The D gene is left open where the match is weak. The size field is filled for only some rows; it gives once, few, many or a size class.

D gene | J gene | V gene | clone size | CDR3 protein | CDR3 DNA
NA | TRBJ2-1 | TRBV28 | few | CASSPGGNTYNEQFF | TGTGCCAGCAGCCCCGGCGGGAACACCTACAATGAGCAGTTCTTC
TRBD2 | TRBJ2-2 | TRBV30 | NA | CAWSKGTSDRGELFF | TGTGCCTGGAGTAAAGGAACTAGCGATCGCGGGGAGCTGTTTTTT
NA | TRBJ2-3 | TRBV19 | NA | CASSMAGPRGGDTQYF | TGTGCCAGTAGTATGGCCGGGCCCCGAGGAGGAGATACGCAGTATTTT
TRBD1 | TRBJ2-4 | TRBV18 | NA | CASSYGQGGLMNIQYF | TGTGCCAGCTCATATGGACAGGGGGGTCTGATGAACATTCAGTACTTC
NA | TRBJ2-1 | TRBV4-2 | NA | CASSQMGSYEQFF | TGTGCCAGCAGCCAAATGGGGAGCTATGAGCAGTTCTTC
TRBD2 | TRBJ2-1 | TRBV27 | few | CASRKSYGTSGRSYNEQFF | TGTGCCAGCAGAAAATCCTACGGGACTAGCGGGAGGTCGTACAATGAGCAGTTCTTC
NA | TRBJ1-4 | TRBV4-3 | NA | CASSQDGQHNEKLFF | TGCGCCAGCAGCCAAGATGGACAACATAATGAAAAACTGTTTTTT
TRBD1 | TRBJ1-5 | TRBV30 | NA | CAWSAGQVNQPQHF | TGTGCCTGGAGTGCGGGACAGGTTAATCAGCCCCAGCATTTT
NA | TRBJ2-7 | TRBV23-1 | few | CASSQSSIGEPRWYEQYF | TGCGCCAGCAGTCAATCATCCATCGGGGAGCCCCGGTGGTACGAGCAGTACTTC
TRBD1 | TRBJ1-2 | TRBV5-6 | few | CASSLGTGGYGYTF | TGTGCCAGCAGCTTGGGGACAGGTGGATATGGCTACACCTTC
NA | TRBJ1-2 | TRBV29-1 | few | CSVEEGAGGYTF | TGCAGCGTTGAAGAGGGGGCTGGTGGCTACACCTTC
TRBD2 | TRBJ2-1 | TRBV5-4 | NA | CASRVSGGTYNEQFF | TGTGCCAGCAGAGTAAGCGGGGGCACCTACAATGAGCAGTTCTTC
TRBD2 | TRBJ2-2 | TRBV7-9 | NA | CASSSRTSRVTGELFF | TGTGCCAGCAGCTCACGGACTAGCCGCGTCACCGGGGAGCTGTTTTTT
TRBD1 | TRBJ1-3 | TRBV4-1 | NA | CASSQGEDRQGNTIYF | TGCGCCAGCAGCCAAGGAGAGGACAGGCAAGGAAACACCATATATTTT
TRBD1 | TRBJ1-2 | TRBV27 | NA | CASSQGQGAPGYTF | TGTGCCAGCAGTCAGGGACAGGGGGCGCCTGGCTACACCTTC
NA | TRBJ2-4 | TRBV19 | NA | CASSIRQQVAKNIQYF | TGTGCCAGTAGTATTCGACAGCAAGTAGCCAAAAACATTCAGTACTTC
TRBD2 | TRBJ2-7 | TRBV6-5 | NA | CASSPIWASGSEQYF | TGTGCCAGCAGCCCCATTTGGGCTAGCGGTTCCGAGCAGTACTTC
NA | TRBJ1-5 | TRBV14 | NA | CASSRTEGQPQHF | TGTGCCAGCAGCCGAACCGAGGGTCAGCCCCAGCATTTT
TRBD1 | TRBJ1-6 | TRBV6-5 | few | CASSARGRDSPLHF | TGTGCCAGCAGTGCCAGGGGGCGAGATTCACCCCTCCACTTT
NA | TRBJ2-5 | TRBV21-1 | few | CASSKYGTGGRETQYF | TGTGCCAGCAGCAAATACGGTACCGGGGGACGGGAGACCCAGTACTTC
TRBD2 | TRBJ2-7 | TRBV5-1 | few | CASSGGEREGQYF | TGCGCCAGCAGCGGCGGAGAGCGGGAAGGACAGTACTTC
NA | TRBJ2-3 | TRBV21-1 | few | CASNPKEAVSRDTQYF | TGTGCCAGCAACCCGAAGGAAGCGGTTTCAAGAGATACGCAGTATTTT
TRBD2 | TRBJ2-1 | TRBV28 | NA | CASTEGVAGEVDEQFF | TGTGCCAGCACCGAGGGGGTAGCGGGAGAGGTGGATGAGCAGTTCTTC
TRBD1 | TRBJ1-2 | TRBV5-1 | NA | CASSLDRGVYGYTF | TGCGCCAGCAGCCTGGACAGGGGCGTCTATGGCTACACCTTC
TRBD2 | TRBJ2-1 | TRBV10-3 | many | CAISDPTSGSGSLPNEQFF | TGTGCCATCAGTGACCCTACTAGCGGGAGCGGTTCCTTACCCAATGAGCAGTTCTTC
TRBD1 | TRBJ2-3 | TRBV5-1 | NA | CASSSGQGPSDTQYF | TGCGCCAGCAGCTCCGGACAGGGTCCCTCAGATACGCAGTATTTT
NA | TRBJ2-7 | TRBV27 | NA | CASSLLAGGTYEQYF | TGTGCCAGCAGTTTACTGGCAGGGGGGACCTACGAGCAGTACTTC
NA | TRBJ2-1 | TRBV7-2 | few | CASSLYSYNEQFF | TGTGCCAGCAGCCTTTACTCCTACAATGAGCAGTTCTTC
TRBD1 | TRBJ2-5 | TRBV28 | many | CASRQPGRGLQETQYF | TGTGCCAGCAGACAGCCGGGAAGGGGGCTCCAAGAGACCCAGTACTTC
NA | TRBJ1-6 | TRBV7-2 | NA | CASSWPTVSPLHF | TGTGCCAGCAGCTGGCCGACAGTTTCACCCCTCCACTTT
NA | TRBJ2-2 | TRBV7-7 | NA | CASTVPGTGELFF | TGTGCCAGCACCGTACCGGGGACCGGGGAGCTGTTTTTT
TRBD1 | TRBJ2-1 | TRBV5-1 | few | CASSWDLDRVRIF | TGCGCCAGCAGCTGGGACCTTGACAGGGTAAGGATCTTC
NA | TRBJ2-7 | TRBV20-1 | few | CRIPGDYEQYF | TGCAGGATCCCGGGGGACTACGAGCAGTACTTC
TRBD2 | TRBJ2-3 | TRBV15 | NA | CATSQRASGATDTQYF | TGTGCCACCAGCCAGCGGGCCAGCGGGGCCACAGATACGCAGTATTTT
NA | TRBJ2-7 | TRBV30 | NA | CAWSAGVGRGRNEQYF | TGTGCCTGGAGTGCGGGTGTGGGCAGGGGAAGAAACGAGCAGTACTTC
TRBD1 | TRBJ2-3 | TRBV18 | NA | CASSPIGQGGTDTQYF | TGTGCCAGCTCACCCATAGGACAGGGTGGGACAGATACGCAGTATTTT
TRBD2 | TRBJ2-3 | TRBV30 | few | CAWMGLGTDTQYF | TGTGCCTGGATGGGACTAGGGACGGATACGCAGTATTTT
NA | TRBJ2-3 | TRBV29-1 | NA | CSVGGPKITDTQYF | TGCAGCGTGGGGGGACCAAAGATCACAGATACGCAGTATTTT
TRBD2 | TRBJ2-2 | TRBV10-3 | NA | CAIRRLAGEDGELFF | TGTGCCATCAGACGACTAGCGGGAGAGGACGGGGAGCTGTTTTTT
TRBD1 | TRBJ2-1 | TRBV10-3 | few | CAISRDRDEQFF | TGTGCCATCAGCCGGGACAGAGATGAGCAGTTCTTC
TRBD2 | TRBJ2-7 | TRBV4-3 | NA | CASSQDSGGVGNEQYF | TGCGCCAGCAGCCAAGATAGCGGGGGGGTGGGGAACGAGCAGTACTTC
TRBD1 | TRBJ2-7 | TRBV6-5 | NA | CASSYDRGPSYEQYF | TGTGCCAGCAGTTACGACAGGGGACCCTCCTACGAGCAGTACTTC
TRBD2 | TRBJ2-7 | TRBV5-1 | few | CASSSGLAGDPDKAEQYF | TGCGCCAGCAGCTCTGGACTAGCGGGAGATCCAGATAAGGCCGAGCAGTACTTC
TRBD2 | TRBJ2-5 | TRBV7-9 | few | CASSQLAGAAVTQYF | TGTGCCAGCAGCCAACTAGCGGGGGCTGCGGTGACCCAGTACTTC
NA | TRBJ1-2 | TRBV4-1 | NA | CASSLMGYGYTF | TGCGCCAGCAGCCTCATGGGCTACGGCTACACCTTC
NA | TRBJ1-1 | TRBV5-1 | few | CASSLAETMNTEAFF | TGCGCCAGCAGCTTGGCGGAGACCATGAACACTGAAGCTTTCTTT
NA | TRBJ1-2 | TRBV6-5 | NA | CASRSTDYYGYTF | TGTGCCAGCAGATCTACAGATTACTATGGCTACACCTTC
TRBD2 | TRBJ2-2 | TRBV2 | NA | CASYGTSGNTGELFF | TGTGCCAGCTATGGGACTAGCGGGAACACCGGGGAGCTGTTTTTT
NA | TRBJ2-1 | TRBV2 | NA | CASGSLAGTYNEQFF | TGTGCCAGCGGTAGTTTGGCGGGGACCTACAATGAGCAGTTCTTC
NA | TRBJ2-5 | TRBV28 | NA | CASSLSSPETQYF | TGTGCCAGCAGTTTATCTTCCCCTGAGACCCAGTACTTC
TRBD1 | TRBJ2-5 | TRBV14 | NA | CASSLGQVMWGETQYF | TGTGCCAGCAGCCTGGGACAGGTGATGTGGGGAGAGACCCAGTACTTC